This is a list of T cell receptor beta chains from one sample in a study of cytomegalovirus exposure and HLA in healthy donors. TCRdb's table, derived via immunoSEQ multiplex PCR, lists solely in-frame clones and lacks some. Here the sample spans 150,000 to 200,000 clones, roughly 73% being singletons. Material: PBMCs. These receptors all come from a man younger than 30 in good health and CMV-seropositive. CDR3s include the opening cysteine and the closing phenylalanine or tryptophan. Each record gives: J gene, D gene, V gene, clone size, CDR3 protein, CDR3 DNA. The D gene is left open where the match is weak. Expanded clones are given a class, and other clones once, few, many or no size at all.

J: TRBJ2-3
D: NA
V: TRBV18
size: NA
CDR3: CASSPTRSADTQYF
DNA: TGTGCCAGCTCACCGACGAGGAGCGCAGATACGCAGTATTTT

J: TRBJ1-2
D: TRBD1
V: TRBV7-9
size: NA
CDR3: CASRPRTGYGYTF
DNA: TGTGCCAGCAGACCTCGGACAGGGTACGGCTACACCTTC

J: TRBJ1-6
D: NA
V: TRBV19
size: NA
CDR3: CASSNWEGSPLHF
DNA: TGTGCCAGTAGTAATTGGGAGGGTTCACCCCTCCACTTT

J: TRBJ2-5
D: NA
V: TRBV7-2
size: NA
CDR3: CASSLPGWETQYF
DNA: TGTGCCAGCAGCTTACCAGGGTGGGAGACCCAGTACTTC

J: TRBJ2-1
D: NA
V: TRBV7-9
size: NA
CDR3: CASREGVSTEQFF
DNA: TGTGCCAGCAGAGAAGGGGTGTCGACCGAGCAGTTCTTC

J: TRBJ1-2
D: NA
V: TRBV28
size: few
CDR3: CASSLLPYGYTF
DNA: TGTGCCAGCAGTTTACTCCCCTATGGCTACACCTTC

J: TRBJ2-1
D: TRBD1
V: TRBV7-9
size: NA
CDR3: CASSFVGQGLRNEQFF
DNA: TGTGCCAGCAGCTTTGTGGGACAGGGGTTACGCAATGAGCAGTTCTTC

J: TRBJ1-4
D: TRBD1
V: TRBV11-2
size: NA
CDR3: CASSVQQGATNEKLFF
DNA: TGTGCCAGCAGCGTACAACAGGGGGCAACTAATGAAAAACTGTTTTTT

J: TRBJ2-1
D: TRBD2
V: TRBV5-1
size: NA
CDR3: CASSLGTRIYPNEQFF
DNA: TGCGCCAGCAGCTTGGGGACTAGAATATACCCCAATGAGCAGTTCTTC

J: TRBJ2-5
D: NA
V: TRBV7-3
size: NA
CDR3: CASSLSGNQETQYF
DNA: TGTGCCAGCAGCTTAAGCGGCAACCAAGAGACCCAGTACTTC

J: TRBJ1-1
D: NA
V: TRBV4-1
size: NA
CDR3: CASSQVGQGYGDEAFF
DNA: TGCGCCAGCAGCCAAGTAGGCCAGGGGTATGGGGATGAAGCTTTCTTT

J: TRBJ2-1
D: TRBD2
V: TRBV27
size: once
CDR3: CASRRLASDEQFF
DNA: TGTGCCAGCAGACGACTAGCGTCGGATGAGCAGTTCTTC

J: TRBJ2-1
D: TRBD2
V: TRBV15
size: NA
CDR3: CATSRVTSGGGEQFF
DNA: TGTGCCACCAGCAGAGTAACTAGCGGGGGGGGTGAGCAGTTCTTC

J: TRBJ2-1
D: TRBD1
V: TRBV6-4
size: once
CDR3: CASSRQGARSGSQNEQFF
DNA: TGTGCCAGCAGCAGACAGGGGGCTCGCAGCGGGAGTCAAAATGAGCAGTTCTTC

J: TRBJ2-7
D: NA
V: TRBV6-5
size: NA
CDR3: CASGQGSYEQYF
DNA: TGTGCCAGCGGTCAGGGGAGCTACGAGCAGTACTTC

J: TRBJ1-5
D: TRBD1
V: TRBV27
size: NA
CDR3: CASSPNLGGVDNQPQHF
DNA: TGTGCCAGCAGTCCAAATTTAGGGGGCGTAGATAATCAGCCCCAGCATTTT

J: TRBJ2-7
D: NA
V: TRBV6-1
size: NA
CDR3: CASSGRDSNSYEQYF
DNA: TGTGCCAGCAGTGGCCGGGATTCTAACTCCTACGAGCAGTACTTC

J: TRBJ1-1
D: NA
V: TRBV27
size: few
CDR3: CASSLSRSSTEAFF
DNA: TGTGCCAGCAGTTTATCAAGGAGCAGCACTGAAGCTTTCTTT

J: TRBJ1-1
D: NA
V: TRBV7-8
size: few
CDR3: CASSLGMNTEAFF
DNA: TGTGCCAGCAGCTTAGGTATGAACACTGAAGCTTTCTTT

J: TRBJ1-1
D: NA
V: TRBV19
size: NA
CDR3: CATLDPTGPNTEAFF
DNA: TGTGCCACACTGGATCCGACAGGACCGAACACTGAAGCTTTCTTT

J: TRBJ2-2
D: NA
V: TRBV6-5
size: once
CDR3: CASSYGTAYTGELFF
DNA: TGTGCCAGCAGTTATGGGACTGCCTACACCGGGGAGCTGTTTTTT

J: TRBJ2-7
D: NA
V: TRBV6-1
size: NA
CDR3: CASSDDSYEQYF
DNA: TGTGCCAGCAGTGATGATAGCTACGAGCAGTACTTC

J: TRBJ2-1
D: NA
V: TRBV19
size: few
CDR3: CASSQDWGLKNEQFF
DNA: TGTGCCAGTAGTCAGGACTGGGGGCTCAAAAATGAGCAGTTCTTC

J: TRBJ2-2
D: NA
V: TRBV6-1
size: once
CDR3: CAAQRAEFTGELFF
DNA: TGTGCCGCACAGAGGGCAGAATTCACCGGGGAGCTGTTTTTT

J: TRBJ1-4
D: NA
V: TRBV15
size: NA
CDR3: CATSSSRDTISKLFF
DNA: TGTGCCACCAGCTCTTCCCGGGACACGATCTCTAAACTGTTTTTT

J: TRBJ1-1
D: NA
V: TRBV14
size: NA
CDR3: CASSLHAGRFTEAFF
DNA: TGTGCCAGCAGCCTACACGCGGGCCGGTTTACTGAAGCTTTCTTT

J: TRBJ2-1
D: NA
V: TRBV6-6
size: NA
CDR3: CASGRSEASYNEQFF
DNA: TGTGCCAGCGGTAGGTCGGAGGCATCCTACAATGAGCAGTTCTTC